What follows is one TCR beta chain and its context. This sample is drawn from a study of blood T cell repertoires in COVID-19. Study as a whole: Donors in the United States, Italy and Spain gave samples during acute or convalescent COVID-19. In each case, the material was cDNA or gDNA derived from T cells, B-cell-depleted T cells, or PBMCs.

Per the original methods: Nucleated cell counts were estimated from reference gene primer amplification. The assay was immunoSEQ multiplex PCR, and TCRdb's table has in-frame clones only and misses some. Clone size and the V and J calls come from that table; the DNA yielded D and trimming. The table shows 150,000 or so clones, with 82% occurring only once. Germline CDR1 SGHDT, CDR2 YYEEEE. V lost 4 bases and J lost 4; bases outside the gene matches: 15. The CDR3 totals 18 residues. V is TRBV5-6 and J is TRBJ2-1, with 9 bases that match TRBD1. This TCR was recovered from a human donor with acute or convalescent COVID-19. The donor label of this sample is uncertain. Material: peripheral blood. CDR3 sequence: CASSGGQGGPPQYNEQFF. The CDR3 region has the DNA TGTGCCAGCAGCGGGGGACAGGGCGGTCCCCCCCAATACAATGAGCAGTTCTTC.